The present T cell receptor (beta chain) was sequenced within a study of response to subunit inactivated influenza vaccine. From the RT-PCR reads, TCRdb called clonotypes with MiXCR, one entry per CDR3 protein. The sample includes approximately 500,000 distinct CDR3 sequences, roughly 13% seen only once; the top ten take about an eighth. V lost 0 bases, J lost 4 bases, and 11 bases lay in between. Looked up from germline, CDR1 is SGHRS and CDR2 is YFSETQ. There are 14 residues in the CDR3. This clonotype has at least ten counts. This TCR derives from a man between 45 and 60 years old who received an inactivated influenza vaccine. The material was PBMCs from blood, obtained 45 days after vaccination. The chain carries TRBV5-1 and TRBJ2-7, with D hard to call. CDR3 nucleotides: TGCGCCAGCAGCTTGGGAGACAAAACTTACGAGCAGTACTTC. Its protein is CASSLGDKTYEQYF.